This T cell receptor (beta chain) was recorded in a study of neurological immune-mediated disorders. General observations from the study: CDR3 amino acid sequences of expanded clones were not shared across subjects, a result suggesting private repertoires in all groups. Any association between clinical or MRI features and the multiple sclerosis repertoire cluster was absent. HTLV-1-associated myelopathy had the most TCR clonal expansion, and multiple sclerosis had the least, less than healthy controls. One related-CDR3 cluster, identified by phylogenetic grouping, held the repertoires of 18 of 34 multiple sclerosis patients and was a possible signature.

TCRdb processed the 5' RACE reads anew with MiXCR; each CDR3 protein has one entry. The table records some 66,000 distinct CDR3 sequences, approximately 4.2% of them present only once. Per the germline V gene, CDR1 is MDHEN and CDR2 is SYDVKM. CDR3 length equals 12 residues. Worth noting for this clonotype: What it binds is unknown. Being one base from a much bigger clone, this may be a read error.

The receptor was derived from a man aged 50-59 years with multiple sclerosis. The chain employs TRBV28 and TRBJ2-7; D remains ambiguous. The material sequenced was PBMCs. The CDR3 spells CSSSSGPVEQYV. The CDR3 nucleotides read TGTTCCAGCAGTTCCGGGCCGGTCGAGCAGTACGTC.